What follows is one TCR beta chain and its context. Its antigen is currently unknown. The germline V gene has CDR1 SGHRS and CDR2 YFSETQ. This CDR3 region has 14 residues. Trimming at V came to 2 bases and at J to 4 bases, leaving 4 bases not matched to a gene. The sample comes from a study of vaccination effects on CD4 cells after COVID-19. With the ViraFEST assay, the study expanded antigen-specific CD4+ T cells using viral peptide pools, then sequenced them. The culture ran for nine to eleven days, and then CD4+ T cells were isolated. Between March and December 2020, the person had a SARS-CoV-2 infection that PCR confirmed. Data came from immunoSEQ multiplex PCR; TCRdb stores just in-frame clones and leaves some out. The sample contains approximately 38,000 clones, around 73% of which appear only once.

This sequence joins TRBV5-1 and TRBJ2-7; 9 bases line up with TRBD2. The receptor was derived from a human donor who had a prior SARS-CoV-2 infection. Material: CD4+ T cells from PBMCs cultured with a peptide pool, obtained before COVID-19 vaccination. CDR3 sequence (DNA): TGCGCCAGCAGCTTCGCGGGGGGGATTTACGAGCAGTACTTC. Translation: CASSFAGGIYEQYF.